This T cell receptor (beta chain) stems from a study of PD-1 blockade in classical Hodgkin lymphoma. Each patient relapsed following autologous stem cell transplantation, and prior brentuximab vedotin exposure differed. Overall study results and limits: In CD4+ cells, TCR diversity went up significantly by C4D1, but in CD8+ cells it did not. Nivolumab initiated under 1 year post-ASCT led to patient exclusion. Although disease activity or prior therapy may be involved, causes of the repertoire differences remain undefined.

With regard to this clone: The target antigen is unknown.

TCRdb's table, derived via immunoSEQ multiplex PCR, lists solely in-frame clones and lacks some. Here the sample spans about 40,000 clones, 76% being singletons. This CDR3 has 21 amino acids. V shed 0 bases, J shed 5 bases, and the junction held 14 bases outside the gene matches. The specimen comprised peripheral blood mononuclear cells (PBMCs), sampled at baseline. This receptor was taken from a human donor with classical Hodgkin lymphoma. The chain employs TRBV23-1 and TRBJ2-2, with 14 bases that match TRBD2. TRBV23-1 is labeled an ORF, and its function is uncertain. CDR3 in amino acids: CASSQSGPHRLAGGGTGELFF. CDR3 nucleotides: TGCGCCAGCAGTCAATCGGGACCCCACCGACTAGCGGGAGGGGGAACCGGGGAGCTGTTTTTT.